This is a list of T cell receptor beta chains from one sample in a study of blood T cell repertoires in COVID-19. Sequencing was performed with immunoSEQ multiplex PCR; in TCRdb, only in-frame clones are kept and a portion is missing. Of a few hundred thousand clones listed, 85% to 90% are singletons. The sequencing sample was made of peripheral blood. The source of these receptors is a woman between 50 and 59 years old with COVID-19, enrolled during active disease. CDR3s include the opening cysteine and the closing phenylalanine or tryptophan. The D gene is left open where the match is weak. Only part of the rows carry a size: once, few, many, or a class if the clone is expanded.

V: TRBV5-1
size: NA
J: TRBJ1-3
D: TRBD1
DNA: TGCGCCAGCAGCGGGACAGGGTCCGGAAACACCATATATTTT
CDR3: CASSGTGSGNTIYF

V: TRBV27
size: NA
J: TRBJ1-5
D: TRBD1
DNA: TGTGCCAGCAGTACCCGCCCGACAGGGGGCGGCAATCAGCCCCAGCATTTT
CDR3: CASSTRPTGGGNQPQHF

V: TRBV9
size: NA
J: TRBJ2-3
D: NA
DNA: TGTGCCAGCAGCGTAGTAGGGCCCCGGGGGCTAGCGGCTTACACAGATACGCAGTATTTT
CDR3: CASSVVGPRGLAAYTDTQYF

V: TRBV6-8
size: NA
J: TRBJ1-3
D: TRBD1
DNA: TGTGCCAGCAGTACTCAACCGACAGGGTGCGAACACACCATATATTTT
CDR3: CASSTQPTGCEHTIYF

V: TRBV7-6
size: NA
J: TRBJ2-2
D: NA
DNA: TGTGCCAGCAGCCGGCTAGTTAGCGCGAACACCGGGGAGCTGTTTTTT
CDR3: CASSRLVSANTGELFF

V: TRBV7-9
size: NA
J: TRBJ2-2
D: TRBD1
DNA: TGTGCCAGCAGCCGATACGGACAGGTAGACACCGGGGAGCTGTTTTTT
CDR3: CASSRYGQVDTGELFF

V: TRBV29-1
size: NA
J: TRBJ2-7
D: NA
DNA: TGCAGCGTTGGCAGGGGCTCCTACGAGCAGTACTTC
CDR3: CSVGRGSYEQYF

V: TRBV6-5
size: few
J: TRBJ1-5
D: NA
DNA: TGTGCCAGCAGTAGGACAGATAGCAATCAGCCCCAGCATTTT
CDR3: CASSRTDSNQPQHF

V: TRBV6-2/TRBV6-3
size: NA
J: TRBJ1-5
D: NA
DNA: TGTGCCAGCAGCTTCCTCGGGTATAACAATCAGCCCCAGCATTTT
CDR3: CASSFLGYNNQPQHF

V: TRBV6-9
size: once
J: TRBJ1-1
D: TRBD1
DNA: TGTGCCAGCAGAAAAAGACAGGGGGGATTTTACTTGAACACTGAAGCTTTCTTT
CDR3: CASRKRQGGFYLNTEAFF

V: TRBV30
size: few
J: TRBJ2-4
D: NA
DNA: TGTGCCTGGAGTGTAGTAGCGGCTTGGGCCAAAAACATTCAGTACTTC
CDR3: CAWSVVAAWAKNIQYF

V: TRBV30
size: NA
J: TRBJ2-1
D: TRBD2
DNA: TGTGCCTGGAGTGTTAGCGGGAGGTATAATGAGCAGTTCTTC
CDR3: CAWSVSGRYNEQFF

V: TRBV11-2
size: NA
J: TRBJ2-1
D: NA
DNA: TGTGCCAGCAGGTGGGGCCGCTGGGGCCATGAGCAGTTCTTC
CDR3: CASRWGRWGHEQFF

V: TRBV19
size: NA
J: TRBJ2-3
D: TRBD2
DNA: TGTGCCAGTAGTATAGGCGTAGCGGGAGGCCGAAGCACAGATACGCGGTATTTT
CDR3: CASSIGVAGGRSTDTRYF

V: TRBV7-9
size: NA
J: TRBJ2-2
D: TRBD1
DNA: TGTGCCAGCAGCTTACCGCGGAGACAGGGAAACACCGGGGAGCTGTTTTTT
CDR3: CASSLPRRQGNTGELFF

V: TRBV30
size: few
J: TRBJ2-1
D: NA
DNA: TGTGCCTGGAGTGGGAGCTCCTACAATGAGCAGTTCTTC
CDR3: CAWSGSSYNEQFF

V: TRBV9
size: NA
J: TRBJ2-5
D: TRBD1
DNA: TGTGCCAGCAGCGTCCAGGGGGCGCAAGAGACCCAGTACTTC
CDR3: CASSVQGAQETQYF

V: TRBV7-7
size: NA
J: TRBJ2-1
D: NA
DNA: TGTGCCAGCAGTCGCAGGGGTCAGTCTGAGCAGTTCTTC
CDR3: CASSRRGQSEQFF

V: TRBV5-1
size: NA
J: TRBJ2-3
D: NA
DNA: TGCGCCAGCAGCTCCACCGGGACTCATAACACAGATACGCAGTATTTT
CDR3: CASSSTGTHNTDTQYF

V: TRBV5-1
size: NA
J: TRBJ1-2
D: TRBD1
DNA: TGCGCCAGCAGCTTGGGGGACAGCAACTATGGCTACACCTTC
CDR3: CASSLGDSNYGYTF

V: TRBV6-2/TRBV6-3
size: NA
J: TRBJ2-3
D: TRBD2
DNA: TGTGCCAGCAGTGCCGGGAAGACTAGCGGGAGTTCTTTTGATACGCAGTATTTT
CDR3: CASSAGKTSGSSFDTQYF

V: TRBV9
size: NA
J: TRBJ2-3
D: NA
DNA: TGTGCCAGCAGCACACAGGTCGGGGGTACAGATACGCAGTATTTT
CDR3: CASSTQVGGTDTQYF

V: TRBV29-1
size: NA
J: TRBJ1-4
D: TRBD1
DNA: TGCAGCGGGGGACAGGTACATGAAAAACTGTTTTTT
CDR3: CSGGQVHEKLFF

V: TRBV19
size: NA
J: TRBJ1-2
D: NA
DNA: TGTGCCAGTACCGCCAGAATTAACTATGGCTACACCTTC
CDR3: CASTARINYGYTF

V: TRBV6-6
size: once
J: TRBJ2-2
D: NA
DNA: TGTGCCACGAACAGGGTACCGGGGGAGCTGTTTTTT
CDR3: CATNRVPGELFF

V: TRBV6-5
size: NA
J: TRBJ1-2
D: TRBD1
DNA: TGTGCCAGCCAAGGGACAGGGGGAAACTATGGCTACACCTTC
CDR3: CASQGTGGNYGYTF

V: TRBV28
size: NA
J: TRBJ2-1
D: NA
DNA: TGTGCCAGCAGTCCCCCAGGCGGGAAGAATGAGCAGTTCTTC
CDR3: CASSPPGGKNEQFF

V: TRBV5-1
size: NA
J: TRBJ1-2
D: TRBD1
DNA: TGCGCCAGCAGCGTAGAGACAGGGGATAACTATGGCTACACCTTC
CDR3: CASSVETGDNYGYTF

V: TRBV4-1
size: NA
J: TRBJ2-7
D: TRBD2
DNA: TGCGCCAGCAGCCAAGGGGGGGGGACTACATACGAGCAGTACTTC
CDR3: CASSQGGGTTYEQYF

V: TRBV7-8
size: NA
J: TRBJ1-1
D: NA
DNA: TGTGCCAGCAGCCGTTTGACAGACCGTGAAGCTTTCTTT
CDR3: CASSRLTDREAFF

V: TRBV6-5
size: NA
J: TRBJ2-7
D: NA
DNA: TGTGCCAGCACCCGACAGGGAGGTATCCACGAGCAGTACTTC
CDR3: CASTRQGGIHEQYF

V: TRBV4-1
size: NA
J: TRBJ2-7
D: NA
DNA: TGCGCCAGCAGCCAAGCCAGGGGGGACTACGAGCAGTACTTC
CDR3: CASSQARGDYEQYF

V: TRBV19
size: NA
J: TRBJ1-1
D: TRBD1
DNA: TGTGCCAGTAGTAAGAGACAGGGGGCATGGAGCACTGAAGCTTTCTTT
CDR3: CASSKRQGAWSTEAFF

V: TRBV5-1
size: NA
J: TRBJ2-6
D: NA
DNA: TGCGCCAGCAGCACCGGGACAAGCTCTGGGGCCAACGTCCTGACTTTC
CDR3: CASSTGTSSGANVLTF

V: TRBV3-1/TRBV3-2
size: NA
J: TRBJ2-2
D: NA
DNA: TGTGCCAGCAGCCAAGGAGGTTGGCGGGGGGAGCTGTTTTTT
CDR3: CASSQGGWRGELFF

V: TRBV7-2
size: NA
J: TRBJ1-6
D: NA
DNA: TGTGCCAGCAGCACGCCCGGGAATAATTCACCCCTCCACTTT
CDR3: CASSTPGNNSPLHF

V: TRBV19
size: NA
J: TRBJ2-2
D: NA
DNA: TGTGCCAGTAGCCTCGGGAGATTCGGGGAGCTGTTTTTT
CDR3: CASSLGRFGELFF

V: TRBV11-3
size: NA
J: TRBJ2-7
D: TRBD1
DNA: TGTGCCAGCAGACCCGGACAGGGTTCGGGCTCCTACGAGCAGTACTTC
CDR3: CASRPGQGSGSYEQYF

V: TRBV30
size: NA
J: TRBJ1-1
D: NA
DNA: TGTGCTTTTGACGTACAGGCCAGCACTGAAGCTTTCTTT
CDR3: CAFDVQASTEAFF

V: TRBV7-7
size: NA
J: TRBJ2-2
D: TRBD2
DNA: TGTGCCAGCAGCTTAACGGCTAGCGGGACCCAGGGCGGGGAGCTGTTTTTT
CDR3: CASSLTASGTQGGELFF

V: TRBV13
size: NA
J: TRBJ2-3
D: TRBD2
DNA: TGTGCCAGCAGCTTAGGGTCCTTAACTAGCGGGTACACAGATACGCAGTATTTT
CDR3: CASSLGSLTSGYTDTQYF

V: TRBV5-5
size: once
J: TRBJ2-3
D: NA
DNA: TGTGCCAGCAGCTTGTTCGTTACAGATACGCAGTATTTT
CDR3: CASSLFVTDTQYF

V: TRBV18
size: once
J: TRBJ2-5
D: TRBD1
DNA: TGTGCCAGCTCACTCTTTATGGGGACAGCTCAAGAGACCCAGTACTTC
CDR3: CASSLFMGTAQETQYF

V: TRBV15
size: NA
J: TRBJ2-7
D: TRBD2
DNA: TGTGCCACCAGCCTTACTCGGGGGGAGTACTACGAGCAGTACTTC
CDR3: CATSLTRGEYYEQYF

V: TRBV6-5
size: NA
J: TRBJ2-1
D: TRBD2
DNA: TGTGCCAGCAGACCGGGAGGGCCGCTCAATGAGCAGTTCTTC
CDR3: CASRPGGPLNEQFF

V: TRBV18
size: NA
J: TRBJ2-7
D: TRBD2
DNA: TGTGCCAGCTCACCACCGAGCCCTAGCGGATACGAGCAGTACTTC
CDR3: CASSPPSPSGYEQYF

V: TRBV10-3
size: NA
J: TRBJ2-7
D: NA
DNA: TGTGCCATCAGCTCTTCGGAGGGCTACGAGCAGTACTTC
CDR3: CAISSSEGYEQYF

V: TRBV10-3
size: NA
J: TRBJ2-1
D: TRBD2
DNA: TGTGCCATCAGCATACCGGGACTAGCGGGAGTTGATGAGCAGTTCTTC
CDR3: CAISIPGLAGVDEQFF

V: TRBV18
size: NA
J: TRBJ2-3
D: NA
DNA: TGTGCCAGCTCAGATACTAGCAGAGCCACAGATACGCAGTATTTT
CDR3: CASSDTSRATDTQYF

V: TRBV30
size: NA
J: TRBJ1-1
D: TRBD1
DNA: TGTGCCTGGGTTGGACAGGTTAAAGCTTTCTTT
CDR3: CAWVGQVKAFF

V: TRBV23-1
size: many
J: TRBJ2-7
D: TRBD2
DNA: TGCGCCAGCAGTCGCCCCCGGGACACCAAGACTAGCGGGAGGAACGAGCAGTACTTC
CDR3: CASSRPRDTKTSGRNEQYF

V: TRBV30
size: NA
J: TRBJ2-3
D: TRBD2
DNA: TGTGCCTGGAGTGTATCGGGGCTAGCGGGAGATACGCAGTATTTT
CDR3: CAWSVSGLAGDTQYF